The 28 T cell receptor beta chains presented below share a single source sample, sequenced in a study of CD8+CD57+ T cells in acquired aplastic anemia. The study profiled TCR beta VDJ and CDR3 using genomic DNA as template. TCRdb redid the calling of the reads with MiXCR, one entry per CDR3 protein. The sample holds some 82,000 distinct CDR3 sequences; roughly half are singletons and the top ten take approximately 60%. Sequenced sample: sorted CD4+, CD8+, or CD8+CD57+ T cells (not recorded which) from PBMCs. The receptors were gathered from a human donor in good health, serving as a control.

This clonotype was picked up a small number of times. This may be a read error, as it is one base from a much larger clone. The chain uses TRBV12-3 or TRBV12-4 and TRBJ2-7; D gene unclear. V was clipped by 5 bases and J by 3 bases, with 14 bases between them. The CDR3 has 14 residues. The CDR3 sequence: CASSPGTKNYEQYF. For the CDR3, the DNA is TGTGCCAGCAGTCCGGGCACCAAAAACTACGAGCAGTACTTC.

To note about this clonotype: A much bigger clone sits one base away, suggesting this may be a read error. The chain has TRBV12-3 or TRBV12-4 and TRBJ2-2; D is undetermined. Trimming took 3 bases from V and 4 from J, leaving 9 bases between them. CDR3 length: 14 amino acids. CDR3 in DNA: TGTGCCAGCAGTTTTGCCCAGAGCACCGGGGAGCTGTTTTTT. It encodes CASSFAQSTGELFF.

This clonotype appeared many times. The V call is TRBV29-1, the J call TRBJ1-1; a weak D match, TRBD1 (6 bases). The CDR3 is 13 amino acids. Germline CDR1 is SQVTM and CDR2 is ANQGSEA. Trimming pared 6 bases from V and 1 base from J, leaving 12 bases between. CDR3 region: CSVRQGSNTEAFF. The DNA of the CDR3 is TGCAGCGTCCGGCAGGGGTCGAACACTGAAGCTTTCTTT.

The chain uses TRBV7-6 and TRBJ2-7, with D unclear. The CDR3 contains 12 residues. Per germline, CDR1 SGHVS and CDR2 FNYEAQ. V was pared by 5 bases and J by 5 bases, with 10 bases between. The DNA for the CDR3 is TGTGCCAGCAGCCCTGACGAGGACGAGCAGTACTTC. Translating gives CASSPDEDEQYF.

The V gene is TRBV12-3 or TRBV12-4, the J gene TRBJ2-3; D ambiguous. With 5 bases removed from V and 5 bases from J, the gap between germline ends came to 17 bases. The CDR3 runs 15 residues. In nucleotides, the CDR3 is TGTGCCAGCAGTGACGGGTCCCTAGAGAAAGATACGCAGTATTTT. This gives the protein CASSDGSLEKDTQYF.

There are many counts of this clonotype. This rearrangement joins TRBV25-1 to TRBJ2-3; possible D gene TRBD1, 7 bases. This CDR3 comprises 16 residues. CDR1 is MGHDK and CDR2 is SYGVNS in the germline V gene. V was trimmed by 5 bases and J by 2 bases, leaving 17 bases between them. The CDR3, as DNA: TGTGCCAGCAGTAGAACGACAGGGAGGATCACAGATACGCAGTATTTT. It encodes CASSRTTGRITDTQYF.

This clonotype has just a few counts. DNA for the CDR3: TGCGCCAGCAGGGAAATTTCCCCGAGCTCTGGAAACACCATATATTTT. Translation: CASREISPSSGNTIYF. V gene TRBV5-1 combines with J gene TRBJ1-3; D is undetermined. Per germline, CDR1 SGHRS and CDR2 YFSETQ. V lost 5 bases and J lost 0, with 15 bases in between. There are 16 residues in the CDR3. The whole variable domain, remainder taken from reference TRBV5-1 and TRBJ1-3, is KAGVTQTPRYLIKTRGQQVTLSCSPISGHRSVSWYQQTPGQGLQFLFEYFSETQRNKGNFPGRFSGRQFSNSRSEMNVSTLELGDSALYLCASREISPSSGNTIYFGEGSWLTVV.

The chain has TRBV9 and TRBJ2-3, with TRBD2 matching over 13 bases. This CDR3 region has 16 residues. Trimming cost V 5 bases and J 6 bases; bases outside gene matches: 9. From germline, CDR1 is SGDLS and CDR2 YYNGEE. The DNA for the CDR3 is TGTGCCAGCAGTGGAGGACTAGCGGGAGCGGGTGATACGCAGTATTTT. Its protein is CASSGGLAGAGDTQYF.

The chain combines TRBV27 with TRBJ2-1; 11 bases are shared with TRBD2. The V segment lost 4 bases and the J segment 7 bases; nucleotides outside the gene matches: 9. Germline loops: CDR1 MNHEY, CDR2 SMNVEV (reference sequence). The CDR3 is 16 amino acids. The CDR3 sequence: CASSSRTSGSMNEQFF. DNA for the CDR3: TGTGCCAGCAGTTCCCGAACTAGCGGGAGTATGAATGAGCAGTTCTTC.

The V gene is TRBV2, the J gene TRBJ1-5, with 9 bases matching TRBD1. V shed 3 bases and J 2 bases; nucleotides not matched to a gene: 2. Germline loops: CDR1 SNHLY, CDR2 FYNNEI. This CDR3 comprises 15 residues. For the CDR3, the DNA is TGTGCCAGCAGTGAGGGACAGGGAGGCAATCAGCCCCAGCATTTT. It yields the protein CASSEGQGGNQPQHF. Full variable domain (remainder filled in from reference TRBV2 and TRBJ1-5): EPEVTQTPSHQVTQMGQEVILRCVPISNHLYFYWYRQILGQKVEFLVSFYNNEISEKSEIFDDQFSVERPDGSNFTLKIRSTKLEDSAMYFCASSEGQGGNQPQHFGDGTRLSIL.

This chain links TRBV25-1 with TRBJ1-2, with D possibly TRBD1 on 6 matching bases. Trimming removed 3 bases from V and 5 bases from J, with 10 bases in between. The germline V gene encodes CDR1 MGHDK and CDR2 SYGVNS. The CDR3 is made up of 13 amino acids. CDR3 protein: CASSDSDRYGYTF. The CDR3 DNA reads TGTGCCAGCAGTGACTCGGACAGATATGGCTACACCTTC.

This clonotype was counted at least ten times. The gene calls are TRBV7-9 and TRBJ2-5; perhaps TRBD1 as D (5 bases). Trimming shortened V by 1 base and J by 7 bases, and 19 bases separated the two germline ends. The CDR3 has 16 residues. The germline CDR1 and CDR2 sequences are SEHNR and FQNEAQ (reference sequence). CDR3 nucleotide sequence: TGTGCCAGCAGCTTAGTGGGGCTGGGATACCACGGGACCCAGTACTTC. Its protein is CASSLVGLGYHGTQYF.

The chain is built from TRBV7-9 and TRBJ2-5; D unclear. Per germline, CDR1 SEHNR and CDR2 FQNEAQ (reference sequence). V lost 10 bases, J lost 7 bases, and 13 bases lay in between. The CDR3 runs 11 residues. The CDR3 sequence: CATTADWTQYF. The CDR3 bases are TGTGCCACTACGGCAGATTGGACCCAGTACTTC. The whole variable domain, filled in from reference TRBV7-9 and TRBJ2-5, reads DTGVSQNPRHKITKRGQNVTFRCDPISEHNRLYWYRQTLGQGPEFLTYFQNEAQLEKSRLLSDRFSAERPKGSFSTLEIQRTEQGDSAMYLCATTADWTQYFGPGTRLLVL.

The rearrangement links TRBV7-8 to TRBJ2-2; D gene ambiguous. The germline gives CDR1 SGHVS, CDR2 FQNEAQ. This CDR3 is 12 amino acids long. Trimming removed 7 bases from V and 3 bases from J, with 6 bases in between. In DNA form, the CDR3 reads TGTGCCAGCATCCAGTACACCGGGGAGCTGTTTTTT. Its protein is CASIQYTGELFF.

This clonotype was seen ten or more times. The chain couples TRBV2 to TRBJ1-2, with D possibly TRBD1 on 5 matching bases. The germline V and J ends were trimmed by 1 base and 4 bases, with 10 bases remaining between them. Germline CDR1 reads SNHLY; CDR2 reads FYNNEI. This CDR3 has 14 amino acids. In DNA, the CDR3 is TGTGCCAGCAGTGAAGGTCGGGGGGGCTATGGCTACACCTTC. The encoded protein is CASSEGRGGYGYTF.

The rearrangement uses TRBV7-3 and TRBJ1-6, with no clear D. The CDR3 consists of 13 residues. CDR1 and CDR2 (germline): SGHTA, FQGTGA. V was cut by 1 base and J by 10 bases, with 8 bases left in between. The DNA of the CDR3 is TGTGCCAGCAGCTTAAAGGAGGGATCACCCCTCCACTTT. It translates to CASSLKEGSPLHF.

The rearrangement uses TRBV7-9 and TRBJ1-1; D not resolved. CDR3 length equals 13 residues. V lost 3 bases and J lost 1, with 6 bases in between. Germline CDR1 is SEHNR and CDR2 is FQNEAQ (reference sequence). CDR3 residues: CASSFYKNTEAFF. The DNA for the CDR3 is TGTGCCAGCAGCTTTTACAAGAACACTGAAGCTTTCTTT.

The rearrangement uses TRBV24-1 and TRBJ1-3, with D tentatively TRBD1 (6 bases). Per the germline V gene, CDR1 is KGHDR and CDR2 is SFDVKD. This CDR3 has 15 amino acids. With 4 bases removed from V and 2 bases from J, the gap between germline ends came to 11 bases. This CDR3 reads CATSDPTGPGNTIYF. CDR3 DNA sequence: TGTGCCACCAGTGACCCGACAGGACCTGGAAACACCATATATTTT.

This clonotype was counted between two and nine times. The gene calls are TRBV9 and TRBJ2-2; unclear D gene. The CDR3 runs 13 residues. Trimming removed 3 bases at V and 4 bases at J, with 7 bases between. Looked up from germline, CDR1 is SGDLS and CDR2 is YYNGEE. This CDR3 is CASSASGTGELFF. In DNA form, the CDR3 reads TGTGCCAGCAGCGCCTCGGGCACCGGGGAGCTGTTTTTT.

Comments on this clonotype: No conserved phenylalanine or tryptophan ends this CDR3, so it is likely a read error. The chain carries TRBV12-3 or TRBV12-4 and TRBJ2-1, with TRBD2 matching 10 bases. The CDR3 runs 16 residues. With V trimmed by 8 bases and J by 4 bases, 11 bases remained unmatched. The CDR3 DNA reads as TGTGCCAGCCGTGGAGTAGCGGGGGGCTCTTACAATGAGCAGTTCTCC. This codes for CASRGVAGGSYNEQFS.

This CDR3 is CASTGYSGRRDTQYF. CDR3 nucleotides: TGTGCCAGCACTGGCTATAGCGGGAGGCGGGATACGCAGTATTTT. This rearrangement joins TRBV2 to TRBJ2-3; 10 nucleotides match TRBD2. V shed 7 bases, J shed 6 bases, and the junction held 10 bases outside the gene matches. This CDR3 contains 15 residues. Germline values: CDR1 SNHLY, CDR2 FYNNEI.

This clonotype showed up just a few times. CDR3 sequence reads: CASPGGGYNEQFF. The DNA of the CDR3 is TGTGCCAGCCCCGGGGGAGGGTACAATGAGCAGTTCTTC. The chain couples TRBV7-2 to TRBJ2-1; TRBD2 aligns across 7 bases. CDR1 and CDR2 (germline): SGHTA, FQGNSA. This CDR3 is built from 13 residues. V lost 8 bases to trimming and J lost 4 bases; unmatched junction nucleotides: 5. Using reference TRBV7-2 and TRBJ2-1 for the parts outside the CDR3, the full variable domain is GAGVSQSPSNKVTEKGKDVELRCDPISGHTALYWYRQSLGQGLEFLIYFQGNSAPDKSGLPSDRFSAERTGGSVSTLTIQRTQQEDSAVYLCASPGGGYNEQFFGPGTRLTVL.

This clonotype appeared many times. The rearrangement links TRBV29-1 to TRBJ2-1; D possibly corresponds to TRBD2 (5 bases). This CDR3 is 14 amino acids long. Germline V lookup: CDR1 SQVTM, CDR2 ANQGSEA. V was trimmed by 0 bases and J by 1 base, leaving 7 bases between them. Here the CDR3 reads CSVEDRGSYNEQFF. The CDR3 DNA follows: TGCAGCGTTGAAGACCGGGGTTCCTACAATGAGCAGTTCTTC.

This rearrangement joins TRBV29-1 to TRBJ1-1; D remains unclear. Germline values: CDR1 SQVTM, CDR2 ANQGSEA. Trimming left V 0 bases short and J 10 bases short, with 9 bases between. The CDR3 covers 11 residues. The CDR3 sequence: CSVEDPGGAFF. The CDR3 nucleotides read TGCAGCGTTGAAGACCCAGGAGGAGCTTTCTTT.

The chain employs TRBV7-9 and TRBJ2-7; TRBD2 agrees at 10 bases. CDR1 SEHNR and CDR2 FQNEAQ come from the germline V gene (reference sequence). Unmatched junction bases numbered 4, after V lost 5 bases and J lost 6 bases. This CDR3 has 13 residues. The CDR3: CASSPGTSVEQYF. CDR3 nucleotides: TGTGCCAGCAGCCCCGGGACTAGCGTCGAGCAGTACTTC. The variable domain in full, completed from reference TRBV7-9 and TRBJ2-7, reads DTGVSQNPRHKITKRGQNVTFRCDPISEHNRLYWYRQTLGQGPEFLTYFQNEAQLEKSRLLSDRFSAERPKGSFSTLEIQRTEQGDSAMYLCASSPGTSVEQYFGPGTRLTVT.

This chain uses TRBV19 with TRBJ2-3; a weak D match, TRBD2 (5 bases). CDR1 is LNHDA, CDR2 SQIVND, per germline (reference sequence). This CDR3 contains 13 residues. The V end was cut by 9 bases, the J end by 3 bases, with 13 bases between. The CDR3 region has the DNA TGTGCCAGCAGTCGGGGTAAGACAGATACGCAGTATTTT. It is translated as CASSRGKTDTQYF.

With respect to this clonotype: Compared with germline, one end of the junction differs, possibly owing to a read error. V gene TRBV10-3 combines with J gene TRBJ1-5, with D possibly being TRBD1 (6 bases). The germline CDR1 and CDR2 sequences are ENHRY and SYGVKD. The CDR3 extends over 16 amino acids. Here the CDR3 DNA reads TGTGCCATCAGTGAGTCGACTTTAGGGGGAGGCCCGCCCCAGCGTTTT. This gives the protein CAISESTLGGGPPQRF.

The chain uses TRBV7-9 and TRBJ2-5; no clear D gene. This CDR3 has 12 amino acids. Between the trimmed V and J ends, which lost 5 bases and 5 bases, there was a span of 9 bases. The germline V gene encodes CDR1 SEHNR and CDR2 FQNEAQ (reference sequence). The CDR3 loop reads CASSRLGETQYF. CDR3 DNA sequence: TGTGCCAGCAGCCGCCTTGGGGAGACCCAGTACTTC.